This entry describes one T cell receptor beta chain. The data stem from a study of CXCR3-negative and CXCR3-positive naive CD8 T cells. UMI-labeled 5' RACE TRB cDNA libraries were prepared from the cells. From its re-call of the 5' RACE reads, TCRdb lists each CDR3 protein once, without DNA. This listing includes about 62,000 distinct CDR3 sequences. The V gene's germline CDR1 is SGHTA and CDR2 FQGNSA. The length of the CDR3 is 17 residues. The source is a human donor in good health. Some clones in this sample may be carry-over from other donors' samples. The material sequenced was naive CXCR3- CD8+ T cells from blood. Subset defined: CD45RO-CCR7+CD27+CD95- naive CD8+ T cells lacking CXCR3 (TNR3-). The genes are TRBV7-2 and TRBJ2-1; absent DNA, TCRdb's TRBD2 call cannot be checked. CDR3 sequence: CASSLGPSRAAYNEQFF.